These 5 T cell receptor beta chains came from one sample sequenced in a study of identical twins. TCRdb passed the 5' RACE reads through MiXCR, listing each CDR3 protein once. Altogether around 480,000 distinct CDR3 sequences are present, approximately 15% being singletons, with the ten largest covering 0.8% to 1%. These records were also assigned to another study, of yellow fever vaccine responses in identical twins.

Material: CD4+ T cells sorted from blood. Receptors were obtained from a woman aged 18 to 35 in good health.

The rearrangement links TRBV7-6 to TRBJ1-1; 8 nucleotides line up with TRBD1. The CDR3 covers 14 residues. Trimming at V came to 5 bases and at J to 4 bases, leaving 6 bases not matched to a gene. Germline loops: CDR1 SGHVS, CDR2 FNYEAQ. CDR3 sequence: CASSKGQGSTEAFF. CDR3 coding DNA: TGTGCCAGCAGCAAAGGACAGGGTTCCACTGAAGCTTTCTTT.

In this sample, this clonotype turned up many times. The chain combines TRBV12-3 or TRBV12-4 with TRBJ1-2, with 8 nucleotides matching TRBD1. The CDR3 consists of 14 residues. J gave up 1 base and V 7 bases, and 5 bases lay outside the gene matches. CDR3 amino acids: CASKTGGFNYGYTF. The CDR3 DNA reads as TGTGCCAGCAAAACAGGGGGTTTTAACTATGGCTACACCTTC.

The V gene is TRBV5-1, the J gene TRBJ2-5; D unclear. The CDR3 runs 14 residues. V was shortened by 5 bases and J by 5 bases, with 16 bases between the two germline ends. Germline assignment: CDR1 SGHRS and CDR2 YFSETQ. The CDR3 here is CASSSGVAWETQYF. The CDR3 DNA reads as TGCGCCAGCAGTTCAGGCGTAGCTTGGGAGACCCAGTACTTC.

CDR3 DNA: TGTGCCAGCAGTTACTTTTCAGGGATTGTTAGCGAGCAGTACTTC. The encoded protein is CASSYFSGIVSEQYF. The chain joins TRBV6-5 to TRBJ2-7, with a tentative D call TRBD1 (5 bases). This CDR3 region has 15 residues. Trimming stripped 1 base from V and 6 bases from J, with 16 bases between. The germline CDR1 and CDR2 sequences are MNHEY and SVGAGI.

CDR3 nucleotide sequence: TGTGCCAGCAGTTTCGCTGACAGACCCACTGAGCAGTACTTC. This translates into CASSFADRPTEQYF. The chain recombines TRBV28 with TRBJ2-7, with D maybe TRBD1 (5 bases). The CDR3 length is 14 residues. With 3 bases removed from V and 7 bases from J, the gap between germline ends came to 16 bases. Looked up from germline, CDR1 is MDHEN and CDR2 is SYDVKM. The full variable domain, rest sourced from reference TRBV28 and TRBJ2-7, is DVKVTQSSRYLVKRTGEKVFLECVQDMDHENMFWYRQDPGLGLRLIYFSYDVKMKEKGDIPEGYSVSREKKERFSLILESASTNQTSMYLCASSFADRPTEQYFGPGTRLTVT.